Given below is one T cell receptor (beta chain) in context. Its antigen is currently not known. Base-call qualities are not available, and no considerably larger clone is one nucleotide away. These data come from a study of CD8 T cells in Susac syndrome (dated by TCRdb to between 2017 and 2020). Regarding the research as a whole: Among the Susac syndrome patients who were sequenced, clinically active disease was present in more than 5 and clinical remission was observed in eight or nine. At the time of blood withdrawal, Susac syndrome patients were either therapy-naive, taking corticosteroids (with some also receiving IVIg), or on IVIg alone. Repertoire sequencing was used to test whether CD8+ T cell activation and differentiation in Susac syndrome was antigen driven. The clonality of the CD8+ T cell repertoire was compared across 12 healthy donors, around 14 Susac syndrome patients and around 15 multiple sclerosis patients. Overall results and qualifications from the work: Clonal expansion was seen in Susac syndrome CD8+ repertoires, peaking in CD8+ TEMRA cells and being greater in clinically active patients than in remitting ones. The study acknowledged that relatively few individuals were included in the TCR sequencing and HLA analysis. In the total CD8+ and CD8+ TEMRA repertoires, roughly 15 and five Susac-specific public clones, respectively, were identified.

For CDR1 and CDR2, the germline V gene lists SGDLS and YYNGEE. Relative to germline, V is missing 0 bases and J is missing 6 bases, with 6 bases of the junction outside any gene match. The CDR3 spans 15 residues, from the cysteine through the phenylalanine. Solely the CDR3 DNA is kept, with 45 bases framed from the first base. RNA was extracted using the RNeasy kit, and roughly 0.45 to 1 microgram was reverse transcribed with random hexamers. TCR beta CDR3 regions were amplified with the immunoSEQ multiplex PCR assay covering 54 Vbeta and 13 Jbeta segments. To correct PCR amplification bias, a synthetic template baseline was used for both primer optimization and computational correction. The authors processed their data as follows. Only productive sequences were kept, with reads annotated to V, D and J genes according to IMGT and analyzed in immunoSEQ Analyzer. Clonality was computed as one minus Shannon entropy normalized by log2 of the number of productive unique sequences. Public and private clones were assessed among the 100 most prevalent clones of each patient and control. Clones were defined as Susac-specific when absent from the healthy and MS cohorts, from approximately 1,100 published viral clones and from other ImmuneACCESS disease sequences. Starting from the raw public reads, TCRdb applied fastp trimming at Q25, assembled clones with MiXCR and retained in-frame beta chains. Under each unique CDR3 protein, matching rows form one entry showing the most common genes and DNA. None of the V and J calls come from the authors' own analysis; TCRdb made them. The sample contains 80,000 to 90,000 distinct CDR3 sequences, about 95% of them found a single time. The ten largest make up under 0.6% of the sample.

High-throughput TCR beta sequencing profiled peripheral blood CD8+ and CD4+ T cells from healthy donors, Susac syndrome patients and multiple sclerosis patients. Susac syndrome patients met recently defined diagnostic criteria for definite or probable disease. CD8+ TEMRA cells were enriched by FACS, while bulk CD8+ and CD4+ T cells were purified by magnetic negative isolation. Blood was collected in EDTA tubes and processed within 24 hours, with PBMCs isolated through density gradient centrifugation. PBMCs intended for TCR sequencing were frozen in liquid nitrogen and were later thawed in a 37 degrees C water bath. The sorted or isolated CD4+, CD8+ and CD8+ TEMRA cells had a purity of 90% or higher.

The sequencing sample was made of CD8+ T cells from PBMCs. The V and J segments used are TRBV9 and TRBJ2-4; TRBD1 agrees with 7 junctional bases. The receptor was derived from a human donor with Susac syndrome. The nucleotides are TGTGCCAGCAGCGTAGATCTGCGACAGGGAAACATTCAGTACTTC. Translated, it gives CASSVDLRQGNIQYF.